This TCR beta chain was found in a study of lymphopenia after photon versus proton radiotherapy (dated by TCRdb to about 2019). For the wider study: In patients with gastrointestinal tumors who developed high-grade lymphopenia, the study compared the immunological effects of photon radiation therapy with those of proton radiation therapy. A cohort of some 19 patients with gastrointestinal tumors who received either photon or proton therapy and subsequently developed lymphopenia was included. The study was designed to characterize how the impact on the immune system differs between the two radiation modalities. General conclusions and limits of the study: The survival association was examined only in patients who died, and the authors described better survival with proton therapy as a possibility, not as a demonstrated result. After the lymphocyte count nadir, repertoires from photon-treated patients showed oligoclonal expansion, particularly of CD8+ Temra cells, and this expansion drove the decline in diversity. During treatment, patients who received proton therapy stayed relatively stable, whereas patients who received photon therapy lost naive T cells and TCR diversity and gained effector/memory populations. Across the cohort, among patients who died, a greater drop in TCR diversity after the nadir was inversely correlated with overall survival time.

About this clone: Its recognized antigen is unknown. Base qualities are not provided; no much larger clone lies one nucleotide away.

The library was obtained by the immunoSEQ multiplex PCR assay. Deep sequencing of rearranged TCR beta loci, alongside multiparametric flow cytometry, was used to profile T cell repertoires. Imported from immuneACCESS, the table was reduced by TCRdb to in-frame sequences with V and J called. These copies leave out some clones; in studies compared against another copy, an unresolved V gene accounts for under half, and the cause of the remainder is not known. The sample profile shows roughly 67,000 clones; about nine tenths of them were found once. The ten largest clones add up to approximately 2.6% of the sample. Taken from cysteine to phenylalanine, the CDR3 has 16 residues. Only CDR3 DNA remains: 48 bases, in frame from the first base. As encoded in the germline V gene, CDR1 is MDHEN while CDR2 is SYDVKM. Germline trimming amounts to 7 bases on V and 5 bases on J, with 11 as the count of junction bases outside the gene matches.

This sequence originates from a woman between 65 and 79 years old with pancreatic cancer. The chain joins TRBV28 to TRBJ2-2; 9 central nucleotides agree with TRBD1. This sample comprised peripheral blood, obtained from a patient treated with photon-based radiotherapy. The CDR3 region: CASTPAGTGLTGELFF. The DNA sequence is TGTGCCAGCACCCCGGCCGGGACAGGGCTTACCGGGGAGCTGTTTTTT.